The next 24 T cell receptor beta chains were all read from a single sample in a study of T cell changes during pregnancy in multiple sclerosis. Profiled with immunoSEQ multiplex PCR; TCRdb holds only in-frame clones, not every one. There are 100,000 to 110,000 clones in the sample; around 92% occur only once, and around 1.8% lies in the top ten. Material: peripheral blood, obtained after pregnancy. All receptors derive from a female donor with multiple sclerosis, enrolled in a pregnancy study.

The chain joins TRBV30 to TRBJ2-1, with 8 bases aligning to TRBD2. The V gene's germline CDR1 is GTSNPN and CDR2 SVGIG (reference sequence). The trim removed 0 bases at V and 5 bases at J, leaving 3 bases unmatched. This CDR3 is 14 amino acids long. As DNA, the CDR3 is TGTGCCTGGAGTGTTTTAGCGGGGAACAATGAGCAGTTCTTC. Its translation is CAWSVLAGNNEQFF. The full variable domain, rest sourced from reference TRBV30 and TRBJ2-1, is SQTIHQWPATLVQPVGSPLSLECTVEGTSNPNLYWYRQAAGRGLQLLFYSVGIGQISSEVPQNLSASRPQDRQFILSSKKLLLSDSGFYLCAWSVLAGNNEQFFGPGTRLTVL.

The rearrangement joins TRBV29-1 to TRBJ2-1; 10 bases line up with TRBD2. The CDR3 sequence is 12 residues long. Unmatched junction bases numbered 1, after V lost 6 bases and J lost 5 bases. Germline V gene lookup returns CDR1 SQVTM and CDR2 ANQGSEA. The CDR3 region has the DNA TGCAGCGTGGGACTAGCGAACAATGAGCAGTTCTTC. Translating it yields CSVGLANNEQFF.

In its sample, this clone was seen once. The genes are TRBV19 and TRBJ2-1, with TRBD2 matching 9 bases. V was clipped by 7 bases and J by 4 bases; unmatched bases: 5. CDR3 length: 14 residues. Germline CDR1 is LNHDA and CDR2 is SQIVND (reference sequence). The CDR3 DNA follows: TGTGCCAGTATGAAGCGGGGGGCTTACAATGAGCAGTTCTTC. Residues: CASMKRGAYNEQFF.

The chain has TRBV7-8 and TRBJ2-7, with 7 bases that match TRBD1. The J segment lost 6 bases and the V segment lost 4 bases, leaving 12 bases of the junction unmatched. The CDR3 sequence is 15 residues long. The germline V gene encodes CDR1 SGHVS and CDR2 FQNEAQ. The CDR3 sequence: CASSSRTGGAIEQYF. For the CDR3, the DNA is TGTGCCAGCAGCTCCCGGACAGGTGGGGCTATCGAGCAGTACTTC.

The chain combines TRBV6-5 with TRBJ1-3; the D is unclear. This CDR3 has 13 amino acids. Looked up from germline, CDR1 is MNHEY and CDR2 is SVGAGI. The V and J ends lost 2 bases and 9 bases respectively, with 11 bases between them. The CDR3 coding sequence is TGTGCCAGCAGTTACGAGGGAATGGGCACCATATATTTT. Translated, it gives CASSYEGMGTIYF.

V usage is TRBV18 and J usage is TRBJ2-1; 10 bases match TRBD2. The CDR3 runs 15 residues. Germline V gene data show CDR1 as KGHSH and CDR2 as LQKENI. Trimming took 2 bases from V and 8 from J; bases not matched to a gene: 6. The CDR3 bases are TGTGCCAGCTCACCAACCAGCGGGGGGGCCTATGAGCAGTTCTTC. Its protein product is CASSPTSGGAYEQFF.

This clone was observed once. J is TRBJ2-2 and V is TRBV18; D uncertain. Germline V gene data show CDR1 as KGHSH and CDR2 as LQKENI. CDR3 size: 14 residues. Trimming pared 3 bases from V and 4 bases from J, leaving 9 bases between. CDR3 DNA: TGTGCCAGCTCACCCCAGGCTTCCACCGGGGAGCTGTTTTTT. Protein: CASSPQASTGELFF.

The genes are TRBV2 and TRBJ2-1; D remains unclear. The CDR3 is 14 amino acids. Germline V CDR1 and CDR2: SNHLY, FYNNEI. Trimming left V 7 bases short and J 7 bases short, with 17 bases between. CDR3 sequence reads: CASTETAASNEQFF. CDR3 DNA sequence: TGTGCCAGCACCGAAACGGCGGCGTCTAATGAGCAGTTCTTC.

The chain carries TRBV27 and TRBJ2-5, with D tentatively TRBD1 (6 bases). There are 14 residues in the CDR3. Germline V gene sequence: CDR1 MNHEY, CDR2 SMNVEV (reference sequence). Trimming stripped 5 bases from V and 5 bases from J, with 15 bases between. The DNA for the CDR3 is TGTGCCAGCAGTCCCAGGGGAGTGTGGGAGACCCAGTACTTC. This codes for CASSPRGVWETQYF.

This clone came up a few times. This chain joins TRBV4-1 and TRBJ1-5; 7 bases align to TRBD1. The V gene's germline CDR1 is MGHRA and CDR2 YSYEKL. The trim removed 1 base at V and 5 bases at J, leaving 11 bases unmatched. The CDR3 consists of 17 residues. The CDR3 is CASSQVRSRQGYQPQHF. DNA of the CDR3: TGCGCCAGCAGCCAAGTCCGATCAAGACAGGGATATCAGCCCCAGCATTTT.

The J gene is TRBJ2-7, the V gene TRBV27; perhaps TRBD2 as D (5 bases). The germline V and J ends were trimmed by 3 bases and 3 bases, with 9 bases remaining between them. This CDR3 is built from 13 residues. The germline V gene has CDR1 MNHEY and CDR2 SMNVEV (reference sequence). CDR3 DNA: TGTGCCAGCAGTTTCGGTCGGGGCTACGAGCAGTACTTC. Translation: CASSFGRGYEQYF.

The chain joins TRBV2 to TRBJ2-3, with 8 bases matching TRBD2. The CDR3 length is 17 residues. CDR1 is SNHLY, CDR2 FYNNEI, per germline. V dropped 5 bases and J dropped 0; count of bases not matched to a gene: 10. CDR3 region: CASSPGTGRASTDTQYF. CDR3 in DNA: TGTGCCAGCAGTCCGGGGACCGGGAGGGCTAGCACAGATACGCAGTATTTT.

The chain has TRBV2 and TRBJ1-5, with TRBD1 identical over 8 bases. The CDR3 covers 14 residues. Losses at the gene ends were 6 bases for V and 7 bases for J; bases not matched to a gene: 8. Germline V gene data show CDR1 as SNHLY and CDR2 as FYNNEI. Written as DNA, the CDR3 is TGTGCCAGCAGCCCGGGACAGGTGGTACAGCCCCAGCATTTT. Residues: CASSPGQVVQPQHF.

The CDR3 loop is CASSPTGSTDTQYF. The CDR3 DNA reads TGTGCCAGCAGCCCAACGGGGAGCACAGATACGCAGTATTTT. V is TRBV5-4 and J is TRBJ2-3; D might be TRBD2 (5 bases). Germline V gene data show CDR1 as SGHNT and CDR2 as YYREEE (reference sequence). V lost 4 bases and J lost 0, with 9 bases in between. The CDR3 length is 14 residues.

This chain joins TRBV6-4 and TRBJ2-6; D is uncertain. V was pared by 4 bases and J by 5 bases, with 21 bases between. Per the germline V gene, CDR1 is MRHNA and CDR2 is SNTAGT. CDR3 length equals 18 residues. This chain's CDR3 is CASSGAYTRQSRANVLTF. Here the CDR3 DNA reads TGTGCCAGCAGTGGGGCATACACACGACAAAGTCGGGCCAACGTCCTGACTTTC.

The rearrangement uses TRBV19 and TRBJ1-1, with D perhaps matching TRBD1 (6 bases). Looked up from germline, CDR1 is LNHDA and CDR2 is SQIVND (reference sequence). Trimming took 3 bases from V and 4 from J, leaving 12 bases between them. The CDR3 contains 14 residues. The CDR3 spells CASSIGGARTEAFF. The CDR3 nucleotides are TGTGCCAGTAGTATTGGGGGGGCGCGCACTGAAGCTTTCTTT.

This chain connects TRBV18 to TRBJ2-2; TRBD1 matches 8 bases. Per germline, CDR1 KGHSH and CDR2 LQKENI. V lost 2 bases to trimming and J lost 6 bases; unmatched junction nucleotides: 2. This CDR3 is built from 14 residues. CDR3: CASSPRQGSGELFF. The CDR3, as DNA: TGTGCCAGCTCACCAAGACAGGGGTCCGGGGAGCTGTTTTTT.

This clone was seen more than once but under ten times. The rearrangement uses TRBV30 and TRBJ1-1; 8 positions agree with TRBD1. The V and J ends lost 4 bases and 5 bases, in that order; junction bases with no gene match: 6. The CDR3 covers 13 residues. Germline loops: CDR1 GTSNPN, CDR2 SVGIG (reference sequence). The DNA for the CDR3 is TGTGCCTGGACCCGGACAGGGTTGACTGAAGCTTTCTTT. It encodes CAWTRTGLTEAFF.

The chain uses TRBV15 and TRBJ1-4, with D possibly matching TRBD1 (5 bases). The CDR3 is 15 amino acids. Germline loops: CDR1 LNHNV, CDR2 YYDKDF (reference sequence). V lost 0 bases and J lost 7, with 12 bases in between. CDR3 in amino acids: CATSRDAGGGEKLFF. DNA of the CDR3: TGTGCCACCAGCAGAGACGCCGGGGGGGGTGAAAAACTGTTTTTT.

The J gene is TRBJ2-1, the V gene TRBV14, with TRBD2 matching 11 bases. CDR3 length: 17 residues. The ends lost 1 base at V and 7 bases at J; junction bases unmatched: 9. Per the germline V gene, CDR1 is SGHDN and CDR2 is FVKESK. The CDR3 DNA sequence: TGTGCCAGCAGCCAAGGCCAGGCACTAGCGGGGGATAATGAGCAGTTCTTC. Protein: CASSQGQALAGDNEQFF.

This chain links TRBV19 with TRBJ2-2; 7 bases are a match to TRBD2. The germline V gene has CDR1 LNHDA and CDR2 SQIVND (reference sequence). V was clipped by 5 bases and J by 6 bases; unmatched bases: 9. The length of the CDR3 is 15 residues. The CDR3 here is CASSPGLGRAGELFF. The CDR3 coding sequence is TGTGCCAGTAGTCCAGGACTAGGTCGCGCCGGGGAGCTGTTTTTT.

This clone was recorded only once. This chain uses TRBV5-1 with TRBJ2-3; unclear D gene. The germline V gene encodes CDR1 SGHRS and CDR2 YFSETQ. The CDR3 is 13 amino acids. V lost 3 bases to trimming and J lost 0 bases, with 5 bases between them. Written as DNA, the CDR3 is TGCGCCAGCAGCTCCGTTAGCACAGATACGCAGTATTTT. This translates into CASSSVSTDTQYF.

This chain joins TRBV7-8 and TRBJ1-2, with 8 bases identical to TRBD1. CDR3 size: 15 residues. The J segment lost 5 bases and the V segment lost 1 base, leaving 6 bases of the junction unmatched. CDR1 SGHVS and CDR2 FQNEAQ come from the germline V gene. The CDR3 here is CASSLGYGQGYGYTF. The CDR3 DNA reads as TGTGCCAGCAGCTTAGGTTACGGACAGGGATATGGCTACACCTTC.

The chain recombines TRBV9 with TRBJ1-1; D uncertain. This CDR3 spans 13 amino acids. The germline gives CDR1 SGDLS, CDR2 YYNGEE. Trimming left V 0 bases short and J 6 bases short, with 9 bases between. CDR3 amino acids: CASSVGRISEAFF. DNA for the CDR3: TGTGCCAGCAGCGTAGGCAGAATCTCTGAAGCTTTCTTT.